The rows below give T cell receptor beta chains drawn from one sample of a study of technical replicates of blood from a handful of donors. The method was immunoSEQ multiplex PCR; TCRdb's version includes in-frame clones alone and lacks a portion of them. The table records some 79,000 clones, around 94% of them present only once. Sequenced: T cells isolated from PBMCs. Receptors were obtained from a human donor in good health. Both conserved end residues are part of each CDR3. D genes are given only for firm matches. Part of the rows lack a size; the others show once, few, many or a class for expanded clones.

DNA: TGTGCCAGCAGTCTCAGGACGGGAATCTCTGGGGCCAACGTCCTGACTTTC; CDR3: CASSLRTGISGANVLTF; length: 17; V: TRBV27; D: -; J: TRBJ2-6; size: -
DNA: TGTGCCAGCAGCTTAGCGGGCGGGAGTTCCCCCGGGGAGCTGTTTTTT; CDR3: CASSLAGGSSPGELFF; length: 16; V: TRBV7-6; D: TRBD2; J: TRBJ2-2; size: once
DNA: TGCGCCAGCAGCCCCCGAGCGGGAGGGCCTTACGAGCAGTACTTC; CDR3: CASSPRAGGPYEQYF; length: 15; V: TRBV5-1; D: TRBD2; J: TRBJ2-7; size: -
DNA: TGTGCCAGCTCACCACCAAGTGACAGGGCGTCCTACGAGCAGTACTTC; CDR3: CASSPPSDRASYEQYF; length: 16; V: TRBV18; D: TRBD1; J: TRBJ2-7; size: -
DNA: TGCGCCAGCAGTGAGTCAGGGACACCGAACACTGAAGCTTTCTTT; CDR3: CASSESGTPNTEAFF; length: 15; V: TRBV10-1; D: -; J: TRBJ1-1; size: once
DNA: TGCAGTGTGAGTGGGGAGGAAAAACTGTTTTTT; CDR3: CSVSGEEKLFF; length: 11; V: TRBV20-1; D: -; J: TRBJ1-4; size: -
DNA: TGTGCCAGCCGACCCTCTAAACAGGGGTGGGACACTGAAGCTTTCTTT; CDR3: CASRPSKQGWDTEAFF; length: 16; V: TRBV27; D: TRBD1; J: TRBJ1-1; size: -
DNA: TGCAGCGTTGAATCGGACAGACTTAACACTGAAGCTTTCTTT; CDR3: CSVESDRLNTEAFF; length: 14; V: TRBV29-1; D: -; J: TRBJ1-1; size: few
DNA: TGTGCCAGCAGTTACCCTGGGACTGGGGGAAGCTTCTTC; CDR3: CASSYPGTGGSFF; length: 13; V: TRBV6-6; D: -; J: TRBJ2-1; size: -
DNA: TGTGCTAGCAGCTTAGAGGGGGACAGGGGGTCAAATCAGCCCCAGCATTTT; CDR3: CASSLEGDRGSNQPQHF; length: 17; V: TRBV7-7; D: TRBD1; J: TRBJ1-5; size: -
DNA: TGTGCCAGCAGTTATCTAGCGGGGGGGCAGGGCGAGCAGTTCTTC; CDR3: CASSYLAGGQGEQFF; length: 15; V: TRBV6-5; D: TRBD2; J: TRBJ2-1; size: once
DNA: TGTGCCAGCAGCTTAGAACTGACTAGCGGAGAGAACACAGATACGCAGTATTTT; CDR3: CASSLELTSGENTDTQYF; length: 18; V: TRBV11-2; D: TRBD2; J: TRBJ2-3; size: -
DNA: TGTGCCAGCAGCTTACATTGGGCAGGGGCGAACACCGGGGAGCTGTTTTTT; CDR3: CASSLHWAGANTGELFF; length: 17; V: TRBV7-6; D: -; J: TRBJ2-2; size: -
DNA: TGTGCCAGCAGCTTGCGGACAGGCAATCAGCCCCAGCATTTT; CDR3: CASSLRTGNQPQHF; length: 14; V: TRBV5-6; D: -; J: TRBJ1-5; size: -
DNA: TGTGCCAGCAGTTTAGCTAACTCTTACGAGCAGTACTTC; CDR3: CASSLANSYEQYF; length: 13; V: TRBV27; D: -; J: TRBJ2-7; size: -
DNA: TGCGCCAGCAGCCAACCGACAGCCATCCAAGAGACCCAGTACTTC; CDR3: CASSQPTAIQETQYF; length: 15; V: TRBV4-1; D: -; J: TRBJ2-5; size: -
DNA: TGTGCCAGCAGTTTCAGTAGGACTAGCGGGGGCTACGAGCAGTACTTC; CDR3: CASSFSRTSGGYEQYF; length: 16; V: TRBV28; D: TRBD2; J: TRBJ2-7; size: -
DNA: TGCGCCAGCAGTGCCCTTAGGACAGGCGGCTCCGAGCAGTACTTC; CDR3: CASSALRTGGSEQYF; length: 15; V: TRBV10-1; D: TRBD1; J: TRBJ2-7; size: -
DNA: TGTGCCAGCAAGCTGGCTAGCAGAACCCTCTACGAGCAGTACTTC; CDR3: CASKLASRTLYEQYF; length: 15; V: TRBV6-1; D: -; J: TRBJ2-7; size: -
DNA: TGCGCCAGCAGCTTGCTCAGTAATCTAGCGGGAGGTAACACCGGGGAGCTGTTTTTT; CDR3: CASSLLSNLAGGNTGELFF; length: 19; V: TRBV5-1; D: TRBD2; J: TRBJ2-2; size: -
DNA: TGTGCCACAACCCGAGGGGAGGACACTGAAGCTTTCTTT; CDR3: CATTRGEDTEAFF; length: 13; V: TRBV6-6; D: -; J: TRBJ1-1; size: -
DNA: TGTGCCACCCAAACCGGGACATACGAGCAGTACTTC; CDR3: CATQTGTYEQYF; length: 12; V: TRBV19; D: -; J: TRBJ2-7; size: -
DNA: TGTGCCAGCACCCTCCCGGGACAGAACTATGGCTACACCTTC; CDR3: CASTLPGQNYGYTF; length: 14; V: TRBV7-9; D: TRBD1; J: TRBJ1-2; size: -
DNA: TGTGCCAGCAGTTCCCCGGGACTAGCGGGAGATACGCAGTATTTT; CDR3: CASSSPGLAGDTQYF; length: 15; V: TRBV28; D: TRBD2; J: TRBJ2-3; size: -
DNA: TGCGCCAGCAGCCAGGAGTATGAGACCCAGTACTTC; CDR3: CASSQEYETQYF; length: 12; V: TRBV4-1; D: -; J: TRBJ2-5; size: -
DNA: TGTGCCAGCTCACCTGCAGGGCCAGGGGGACTCACTGAAGCTTTCTTT; CDR3: CASSPAGPGGLTEAFF; length: 16; V: TRBV18; D: TRBD1; J: TRBJ1-1; size: -